What follows is one TCR beta chain and its context. The CDR3 loop spans 16 amino acids. V lost 4 bases and J 2 bases, leaving 15 bases between the germline ends. CDR1 is LNHDA, CDR2 SQIVND, per germline (reference sequence). Profiling relied on immunoSEQ multiplex PCR, and the TCRdb table lists in-frame clones only, not all of them. The sample lists more than 75,000 clones; roughly 80% were seen once. This entry is derived from a study of T cell clones after liver transplantation. V is TRBV19 and J is TRBJ1-5, with D hard to call. The clonotype comes from a human patient who received a liver transplant. These T cells may partly come from the graft donor. Source: CD4+ T cells from blood, taken just over 45 months after liver transplant. CDR3 sequence reads: CASSTQTRVGNQPQHF. DNA for the CDR3: TGTGCCAGTAGTACACAAACCCGAGTGGGCAATCAGCCCCAGCATTTT.